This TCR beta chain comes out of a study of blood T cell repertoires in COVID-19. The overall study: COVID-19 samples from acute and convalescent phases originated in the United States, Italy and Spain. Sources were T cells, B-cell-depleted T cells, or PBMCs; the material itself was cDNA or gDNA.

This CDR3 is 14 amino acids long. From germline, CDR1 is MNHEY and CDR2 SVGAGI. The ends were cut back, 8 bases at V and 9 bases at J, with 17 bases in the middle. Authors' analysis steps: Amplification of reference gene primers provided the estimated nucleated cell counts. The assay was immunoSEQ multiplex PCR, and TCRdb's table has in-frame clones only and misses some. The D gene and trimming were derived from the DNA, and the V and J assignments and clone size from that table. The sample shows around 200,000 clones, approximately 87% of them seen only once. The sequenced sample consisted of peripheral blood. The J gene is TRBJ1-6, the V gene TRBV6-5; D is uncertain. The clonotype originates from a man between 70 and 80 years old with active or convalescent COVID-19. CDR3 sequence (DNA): TGTGCCAGCTTCGGAGCAGGAGGTACTTCACCCCTCCACTTT. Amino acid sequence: CASFGAGGTSPLHF.